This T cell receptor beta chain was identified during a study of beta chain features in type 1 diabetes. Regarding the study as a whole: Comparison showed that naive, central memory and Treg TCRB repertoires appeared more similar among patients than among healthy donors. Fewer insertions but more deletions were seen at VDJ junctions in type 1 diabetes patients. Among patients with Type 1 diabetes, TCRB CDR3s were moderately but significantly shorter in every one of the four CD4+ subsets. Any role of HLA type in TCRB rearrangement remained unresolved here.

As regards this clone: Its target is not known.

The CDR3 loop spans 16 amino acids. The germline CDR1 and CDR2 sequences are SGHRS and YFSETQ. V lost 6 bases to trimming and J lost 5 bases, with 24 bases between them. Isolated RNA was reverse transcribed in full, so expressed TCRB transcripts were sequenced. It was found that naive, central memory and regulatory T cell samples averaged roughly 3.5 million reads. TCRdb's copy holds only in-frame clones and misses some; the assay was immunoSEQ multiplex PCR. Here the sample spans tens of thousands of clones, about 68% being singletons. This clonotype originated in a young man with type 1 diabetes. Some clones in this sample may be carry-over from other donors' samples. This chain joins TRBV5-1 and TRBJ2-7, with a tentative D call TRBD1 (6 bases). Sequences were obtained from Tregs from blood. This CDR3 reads CASNQDPRTVFHEQYF. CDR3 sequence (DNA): TGCGCCAGCAATCAAGACCCGAGGACAGTTTTCCACGAGCAGTACTTC.